The 9 T cell receptor beta chains below all came from one sample that was sequenced in a study of shared clonotypes between healthy human individuals. Clones were read by immunoSEQ multiplex PCR, and TCRdb kept only the in-frame ones, dropping some. The repertoire holds a few million clones, with 90% to 95% as singletons. Cells designated naive CD8 were CD45RO-negative and were positively selected for CCR7, with terminally differentiated effector memory CD45RA+ cells excluded. Specimen: naive CD8+ T cells from PBMCs. Every receptor here comes from a man aged 18 to 30 in good health. Some clones in this sample may be carry-over from other donors' samples.

This clone appeared once. V and J are TRBV6-4 and TRBJ2-1, with a possible D match to TRBD2 (5 bases). CDR1 and CDR2 from the germline V gene are MRHNA and SNTAGT. The CDR3 is 15 amino acids. Trimming cost V 3 bases and J 2 bases, with 11 bases left between them. In DNA, the CDR3 is TGTGCCAGCAGTGAAAACGGACTGACCTACAATGAGCAGTTCTTC. Translation: CASSENGLTYNEQFF.

This clone was seen only once. This chain connects TRBV11-2 to TRBJ1-1, with D possibly TRBD1 on 6 matching bases. Trimming pared 3 bases from V and 5 bases from J, leaving 16 bases between. CDR3 length: 15 amino acids. Germline CDR1 reads SGHAT; CDR2 reads FQNNGV. The CDR3 loop reads CASSLGAYWETEAFF. The CDR3 DNA follows: TGTGCCAGCAGCTTGGGGGCATACTGGGAGACTGAAGCTTTCTTT.

The chain uses TRBV7-2 and TRBJ2-5; either TRBD1 or TRBD2 may fit D (5 bases each). The germline V gene encodes CDR1 SGHTA and CDR2 FQGNSA. This CDR3 spans 14 amino acids. V was trimmed by 2 bases and J by 5 bases, leaving 12 bases between them. CDR3 sequence reads: CASSLREGRETQYF. The CDR3 DNA reads as TGTGCCAGCAGCTTAAGAGAGGGGCGCGAGACCCAGTACTTC.

The genes are TRBV27 and TRBJ2-7; 7 bases align to TRBD2. CDR1 MNHEY and CDR2 SMNVEV come from the germline V gene (reference sequence). V lost 10 bases, J lost 7 bases, and 16 bases stayed unmatched. This CDR3 has 14 residues. In DNA form, the CDR3 reads TGTGCCACCCACCCCCTCAGCGGGGAGGTTGAGCAGTACTTC. This codes for CATHPLSGEVEQYF.

The J gene is TRBJ1-1, the V gene TRBV7-2; tentative D call: TRBD1 (5 bases). In germline, CDR1 is SGHTA, CDR2 FQGNSA. Trimming removed 5 bases from V and 0 bases from J, with 10 bases in between. The CDR3 sequence is 14 residues long. CDR3 in DNA: TGTGCCAGCAGCCACGGAGGGGTGAACACTGAAGCTTTCTTT. It yields the protein CASSHGGVNTEAFF.

This sequence joins TRBV7-9 and TRBJ2-2; 8 bases are shared with TRBD2. V shed 2 bases, J shed 4 bases, and the junction held 6 bases outside the gene matches. There are 16 residues in the CDR3. Germline-derived CDR1 and CDR2 are SEHNR and FQNEAQ (reference sequence). The CDR3 protein is CASSLILSGGTGELFF. DNA for the CDR3: TGTGCCAGCAGCTTAATCCTCAGCGGGGGCACCGGGGAGCTGTTTTTT.

The CDR3 loop reads CASSLGETQYF. The CDR3 DNA reads as TGTGCCAGCAGCCTTGGAGAGACCCAGTACTTC. V gene TRBV9 combines with J gene TRBJ2-5; D is undetermined. V was shortened by 4 bases and J by 4 bases, with 5 bases between the two germline ends. Germline CDR1 and CDR2: SGDLS and YYNGEE. This CDR3 has 11 amino acids.

This rearrangement joins TRBV5-4 to TRBJ2-3, with D perhaps matching TRBD1 (5 bases). This CDR3 contains 14 residues. V lost 4 bases and J 3 bases, leaving 12 bases between the germline ends. Germline CDR1 and CDR2: SGHNT and YYREEE (reference sequence). This CDR3 is CASSGKSGTDTQYF. CDR3 sequence (DNA): TGTGCCAGCAGCGGCAAGTCAGGGACAGATACGCAGTATTTT.

This clone showed up just once. Other nucleotide sequences from this sample produce the same CDR3. The rearrangement links TRBV6-1 to TRBJ2-1, with TRBD1 identical over 9 bases. From germline, CDR1 is MNHNS and CDR2 SASEGT. The V and J ends lost 6 bases and 3 bases, in that order; junction bases with no gene match: 0. This CDR3 spans 13 amino acids. In DNA, the CDR3 is TGTGCCAGCAGGGACAGGGGCTACAATGAGCAGTTCTTC. Encoded protein: CASRDRGYNEQFF.